This TCR beta chain was observed in a study of metastatic and nonmetastatic thyroid tumors. As for the study in general: Repertoire comparisons spanned blood and tumor or nodule tissue from malignant and benign thyroid patients. The study's findings and limits: Benign nodules were reported to have significantly lower TCR beta diversity than malignant thyroid tumors, in blood and tumor.

TCRdb ran MiXCR on the PCR reads. The sample yields fewer than 20,000 clones, about 22% seen once. Among the patients, none had received any treatment before thyroid surgery. With 7 bases clipped from V and 7 bases from J, the junction kept 6 bases outside the gene matches. Germline V gene lookup returns CDR1 MNHNS and CDR2 SASEGT. CDR3 size: 14 residues. This clone was counted between two and nine times. Its antigen remains unknown. The rearrangement links TRBV6-1 to TRBJ1-6; TRBD1 agrees at 8 bases. Sequences were obtained from adjacent normal tissue. This receptor was taken from a female donor with papillary thyroid cancer or a benign thyroid nodule (not recorded which). Some clones in this sample may be carry-over from other donors' samples. The CDR3 DNA reads TGTGCCAGCACCACAGGGGGTTACAATTCACCCCTCCACTTT. Its translation is CASTTGGYNSPLHF.